The 16 T cell receptor beta chains in this list originate from one sample, sequenced in a study of identical twins. In TCRdb, the 5' RACE reads were re-called with MiXCR into one record per CDR3 protein. The sample yields 400,000 or so distinct CDR3 sequences, about 9% seen once. The specimen sequenced was naive T cells sorted from blood. All receptors derive from a woman in her forties or fifties in good health.

This sequence joins TRBV6-2 or TRBV6-3 and TRBJ2-2; TRBD2 agrees at 12 bases. The CDR3 is 17 amino acids. Germline CDR1 reads MNHEY; CDR2 reads SVGEGT. V was pared by 6 bases and J by 6 bases, with 11 bases of the junction left unmatched. CDR3 in amino acids: CASSLKPGLAGPGELFF. The CDR3 DNA reads as TGTGCCAGCAGCCTTAAACCCGGACTAGCGGGACCCGGGGAGCTGTTTTTT.

This clonotype was counted many times. The V gene is TRBV5-1, the J gene TRBJ1-1; D may be TRBD1 (5 bases). V was pared by 7 bases and J by 0 bases, with 13 bases between. From germline, CDR1 is SGHRS and CDR2 YFSETQ. CDR3 length: 14 residues. This CDR3 is CASYSGLLNTEAFF. The CDR3, as DNA: TGCGCCAGCTACTCGGGGCTGCTGAACACTGAAGCTTTCTTT.

With regard to this clonotype: A read error may explain this, as a much larger clone is one base away. Since no conserved phenylalanine or tryptophan closes the CDR3, a read error is the likely cause. V is TRBV3-1 and J is TRBJ2-4; D is tentatively TRBD1 or TRBD2 (5 bases each). The CDR3 runs 19 residues. Germline CDR1 is LGHDT and CDR2 is YNNKEL (reference sequence). Trimming left V 5 bases short and J 0 bases short, with 23 bases between. CDR3 sequence (DNA): TGTGCCAGCAGCGAAGGGGCCTCCGGGTTTGGGGGAGCCAAAAACATTCAGTACTAC. Protein sequence: CASSEGASGFGGAKNIQYY.

This chain joins TRBV4-1 and TRBJ2-1; TRBD2 matches 8 bases. Looked up from germline, CDR1 is MGHRA and CDR2 is YSYEKL. This CDR3 comprises 15 residues. With 0 bases clipped from V and 8 bases from J, the junction kept 6 bases outside the gene matches. The CDR3 DNA sequence: TGCGCCAGCAGCCAAGATAAGCGGGAGAGCGATGAGCAGTTCTTC. Translated, it gives CASSQDKRESDEQFF.

This clonotype turned up a few times. The rearrangement links TRBV12-3 or TRBV12-4 to TRBJ2-1; 9 bases map to TRBD2. This CDR3 comprises 14 residues. J was trimmed by 4 bases and V by 3 bases; bases with no gene match: 1. DNA for the CDR3: TGTGCCAGCAGTTTCGGACTAGCGTACAATGAGCAGTTCTTC. Protein product: CASSFGLAYNEQFF.

This clonotype was counted a few times. V gene TRBV2 combines with J gene TRBJ2-1; 11 bases are shared with TRBD2. There are 17 residues in the CDR3. J gave up 5 bases and V 3 bases, and 9 bases lay outside the gene matches. Germline V CDR1 and CDR2: SNHLY, FYNNEI. DNA for the CDR3: TGTGCCAGCAGTGAGATTAGCGGGAGGGTAGTCGACAATGAGCAGTTCTTC. It codes for CASSEISGRVVDNEQFF.

A note on this clonotype: The CDR3 ends on some other residue instead of the conserved phenylalanine or tryptophan, so this is likely a read error. Because the CDR3's place on the DNA is in doubt, the DNA is left out and the CDR3 is given as listed by TCRdb. This chain joins TRBV5-5 and TRBJ2-4. Termini included, the CDR3 measures 9 amino acids. CDR1 is SGHKS, CDR2 YYEKEE, per germline (reference sequence). CDR3 loop: CASSLGQMV.

This clonotype has only a few counts. CDR3 coding DNA: TGTGCCAGCAGTTTATCGACAGACTACGAGCAGTACGTC. It translates to CASSLSTDYEQYV. This chain links TRBV6-1 with TRBJ2-7, with D possibly being TRBD1 (5 bases). Trimming pared 5 bases from V and 3 bases from J, leaving 11 bases between. The CDR3 runs 13 residues. Germline V CDR1 and CDR2: MNHNS, SASEGT.

This clonotype was counted many times. J is TRBJ2-1 and V is TRBV6-2 or TRBV6-3, with 12 bases that match TRBD2. The CDR3 is 15 residues long. Germline V gene lookup returns CDR1 MNHEY and CDR2 SVGEGT. The trim removed 4 bases at V and 7 bases at J, leaving 5 bases unmatched. This CDR3 reads CASSSSGRAKNEQFF. Written as DNA, the CDR3 is TGTGCCAGCAGTTCTAGCGGGAGGGCCAAAAATGAGCAGTTCTTC.

This clonotype was detected ten times or more. This sequence joins TRBV20-1 and TRBJ2-3; a possible D gene is TRBD2 (5 bases). V was trimmed by 0 bases and J by 6 bases, leaving 22 bases between them. This CDR3 comprises 17 residues. CDR1 and CDR2 (germline): DFQATT, SNEGSKA (reference sequence). CDR3 coding DNA: TGCAGTGCTAGAGATGTTCAAGGGAGTGTCCTCCACGATACGCAGTATTTT. Protein: CSARDVQGSVLHDTQYF.

Many counts were recorded for this clonotype. V usage is TRBV4-1 and J usage is TRBJ2-1; D unclear. The CDR3 sequence is 11 residues long. The V gene lost 6 bases and the J gene lost 7 bases, with 7 bases spanning the gap. The germline V gene encodes CDR1 MGHRA and CDR2 YSYEKL. CDR3 in DNA: TGCGCCAGCAGGGATTTTAATGAGCAGTTCTTC. This gives the protein CASRDFNEQFF.

This clonotype has a handful of counts. This chain links TRBV21-1 with TRBJ2-7. TRBV21-1 is a pseudogene locus. This CDR3 spans 14 amino acids. This CDR3 is CASSKMRIGYEQYF. In DNA, the CDR3 is TGTGCCAGCAGCAAAATGAGGATTGGGTACGAGCAGTACTTC.

The chain uses TRBV3-1 and TRBJ2-1, with 9 positions matching TRBD2. Germline CDR1 LGHDT, CDR2 YNNKEL (reference sequence). CDR3 length equals 17 residues. J was trimmed by 5 bases and V by 4 bases; bases with no gene match: 12. The CDR3 region has the DNA TGTGCCAGCAGCCTGGGCGCGGGAGGGCTGGGGCACAATGAGCAGTTCTTC. Protein product: CASSLGAGGLGHNEQFF.

J is TRBJ2-5 and V is TRBV6-6; D unclear. V dropped 4 bases and J dropped 1 base, with 7 bases sitting between them. This CDR3 region has 13 residues. Per the germline V gene, CDR1 is MNHNY and CDR2 is SVGAGI (reference sequence). As DNA, the CDR3 is TGTGCCAGCAGTTTGTGGCCCCAAGAGACCCAGTACTTC. Translating gives CASSLWPQETQYF.

This sequence joins TRBV5-1 and TRBJ1-1; the D gene is possibly TRBD1 (5 bases). The CDR3 is made up of 15 amino acids. Germline V gene sequence: CDR1 SGHRS, CDR2 YFSETQ. V was clipped by 4 bases and J by 7 bases, with 20 bases between them. The CDR3 is CASSPVIGDGGEAFF. The CDR3 nucleotides read TGCGCCAGCAGCCCGGTTATAGGGGACGGGGGTGAAGCTTTCTTT.

This clonotype appeared many times. This chain connects TRBV10-3 to TRBJ2-7, with 7 nucleotides matching TRBD2. Per germline, CDR1 ENHRY and CDR2 SYGVKD. V dropped 10 bases and J dropped 4; count of bases not matched to a gene: 13. CDR3 length: 14 amino acids. CDR3 protein: CATPSRREIYEQYV. The CDR3 coding sequence is TGTGCCACCCCCTCGCGGCGGGAGATTTACGAGCAGTACGTC.